One sample yielded the 23 T cell receptor beta chains listed below, sequenced in a study of blood T cell repertoires in COVID-19. Repertoires were generated with immunoSEQ multiplex PCR, while TCRdb's copy carries only in-frame clones and drops some. The sample has hundreds of thousands of clones; roughly 80% are singletons. Sequences were obtained from peripheral blood. Receptor source: a woman at least 80 years old with acute or convalescent COVID-19.

J is TRBJ2-7 and V is TRBV7-2, with 9 positions matching TRBD2. The CDR3 has 16 amino acids. Germline trimming cut 0 bases from V and 2 bases from J; bases unmatched to any gene: 5. Per germline, CDR1 SGHTA and CDR2 FQGNSA. Here the CDR3 DNA reads TGTGCCAGCAGCTTAGCAGGGCTAGCGGGGACCTACGAGCAGTACTTC. It translates to CASSLAGLAGTYEQYF. The whole variable domain, remainder taken from reference TRBV7-2 and TRBJ2-7, is GAGVSQSPSNKVTEKGKDVELRCDPISGHTALYWYRQSLGQGLEFLIYFQGNSAPDKSGLPSDRFSAERTGGSVSTLTIQRTQQEDSAVYLCASSLAGLAGTYEQYFGPGTRLTVT.

V and J are TRBV3-1 (or the pseudogene TRBV3-2) and TRBJ1-1; D call uncertain. V was clipped by 0 bases and J by 6 bases, with 14 bases between them. Per the germline V gene, CDR1 is LGHDT and CDR2 is YNNKEL (reference sequence). The CDR3 spans 15 residues. The CDR3 loop is CASSQDLPKTAEAFF. CDR3 in DNA: TGTGCCAGCAGCCAAGATCTGCCGAAAACTGCTGAAGCTTTCTTT.

The chain is built from TRBV19 and TRBJ2-1, with 13 bases identical to TRBD2. The V segment lost 8 bases and the J segment 6 bases; nucleotides outside the gene matches: 7. This CDR3 spans 15 amino acids. Germline CDR1 and CDR2: LNHDA and SQIVND (reference sequence). This CDR3 reads CASGKLAGGLNEQFF. For the CDR3, the DNA is TGTGCCAGTGGGAAACTAGCGGGGGGGCTCAATGAGCAGTTCTTC.

This chain connects TRBV13 to TRBJ1-1, with D hard to call. CDR3 size: 14 residues. Trimming cost V 3 bases and J 0 bases, with 8 bases left between them. Germline V lookup: CDR1 PRHDT, CDR2 FYEKMQ (reference sequence). CDR3 in amino acids: CASSFTTMNTEAFF. For the CDR3, the DNA is TGTGCCAGCAGCTTTACTACCATGAACACTGAAGCTTTCTTT.

In this sample, this clone turned up a few times. This chain joins TRBV18 and TRBJ2-1; 13 bases are shared with TRBD2. There are 19 residues in the CDR3. J lost 2 bases, V lost 3 bases, and 10 bases had no gene match. Germline V gene sequence: CDR1 KGHSH, CDR2 LQKENI. CDR3 nucleotide sequence: TGTGCCAGCTCACCCGCCCGAGGTGGGACTAGCGGGACCTACAATGAGCAGTTCTTC. Encoded protein: CASSPARGGTSGTYNEQFF.

The chain carries TRBV10-2 and TRBJ1-5; the D gene is possibly TRBD1 (5 bases). This CDR3 is 13 amino acids long. Trimming pared 0 bases from V and 12 bases from J, leaving 12 bases between. CDR1 and CDR2 (germline): WSHSY, SAAADI. CDR3 in amino acids: CASSESPQAVQHF. The CDR3 DNA reads TGCGCCAGCAGTGAGTCACCACAGGCGGTCCAGCATTTT.

The genes are TRBV7-3 and TRBJ2-1; 10 bases agree with TRBD1. Losses at the gene ends were 6 bases for V and 6 bases for J; bases not matched to a gene: 11. The germline V gene has CDR1 SGHTA and CDR2 FQGTGA. The CDR3 is 16 residues long. CDR3 DNA: TGTGCCAGCAGAACTGCTCCGGGACAGGGGAGCAATGAGCAGTTCTTC. It yields the protein CASRTAPGQGSNEQFF. Full variable domain (missing parts from reference TRBV7-3 and TRBJ2-1): GAGVSQTPSNKVTEKGKYVELRCDPISGHTALYWYRQSLGQGPEFLIYFQGTGAADDSGLPNDRFFAVRPEGSVSTLKIQRTERGDSAVYLCASRTAPGQGSNEQFFGPGTRLTVL.

The chain employs TRBV3-1 (or the pseudogene TRBV3-2) and TRBJ2-5; perhaps TRBD2 as D (6 bases). The CDR3 is 11 amino acids. Germline loops: CDR1 LGHDT, CDR2 YNNKEL (reference sequence). The V gene lost 4 bases and the J gene lost 7 bases, with 7 bases spanning the gap. The CDR3 DNA follows: TGTGCCAGCAGCCTCGGGGGGACCCAGTACTTC. Translation gives CASSLGGTQYF.

The chain combines TRBV18 with TRBJ2-5, with TRBD1 as a possible D gene (5 bases). Germline-derived CDR1 and CDR2 are KGHSH and LQKENI. Between the trimmed V and J ends, which lost 5 bases and 4 bases, there was a span of 11 bases. The CDR3 covers 13 residues. In DNA form, the CDR3 reads TGTGCCAGCTCAGCCAGGGATCCAGAGACCCAGTACTTC. It specifies CASSARDPETQYF. The entire variable domain, with the rest obtained from reference TRBV18 and TRBJ2-5, is as follows: NAGVMQNPRHLVRRRGQEARLRCSPMKGHSHVYWYRQLPEEGLKFMVYLQKENIIDESGMPKERFSAEFPKEGPSILRIQQVVRGDSAAYFCASSARDPETQYFGPGTRLLVL.

The chain links TRBV1 to TRBJ2-2; the table's D gene call, TRBD2, was not cross checked with the DNA. TRBV1 is a listed pseudogene. This CDR3 spans 15 amino acids. CDR3 region: CTSPSGGVDTGELFF. The CDR3 DNA sequence: TGCACCAGCCCCAGCGGGGGGGTAGACACCGGGGAGCTGTTTTTT.

The rearrangement uses TRBV10-1 and TRBJ1-1, with unresolved D. This CDR3 has 11 residues. With 4 bases removed from V and 7 bases from J, the gap between germline ends came to 7 bases. Germline V gene sequence: CDR1 WNHNN, CDR2 SYGVQD (reference sequence). CDR3 residues: CASSVRFEAFF. The CDR3 DNA follows: TGCGCCAGCAGTGTCAGGTTTGAAGCTTTCTTT.

This clone turned up a few times. The chain links TRBV10-2 to TRBJ2-1; 7 bases match TRBD2. Germline CDR1 reads WSHSY; CDR2 reads SAAADI. This CDR3 comprises 15 residues. V was clipped by 1 base and J by 12 bases; unmatched bases: 12. The CDR3 DNA reads as TGCGCCAGCAGTGAGTACACTAGCGTTCCTGAGATGCAGTTCTTC. This gives the protein CASSEYTSVPEMQFF.

This clone was recorded only once. The rearrangement uses TRBV5-4 and TRBJ2-1; 10 nucleotides match TRBD2. This CDR3 spans 18 amino acids. V lost 0 bases and J lost 5; bases outside the gene matches: 11. Germline V gives CDR1 SGHNT, CDR2 YYREEE (reference sequence). CDR3 sequence: CASSLASGGTSLHNEQFF. CDR3 in DNA: TGTGCCAGCAGCTTGGCTAGCGGGGGCACTTCACTCCACAATGAGCAGTTCTTC.

The chain joins TRBV28 to TRBJ1-2; 9 bases map to TRBD1. Germline V gene data show CDR1 as MDHEN and CDR2 as SYDVKM. This CDR3 contains 15 residues. The junction had 13 bases not matched to a gene; V was cut back by 5 bases and J by 9 bases. CDR3 sequence reads: CASSRNRDRVSSYTF. The CDR3 nucleotides are TGTGCCAGCAGTCGCAACCGGGACAGGGTTTCGAGCTACACCTTC.

This clone was seen a handful of times. V and J are TRBV18 and TRBJ1-1; perhaps TRBD1 as D (6 bases). Germline loops: CDR1 KGHSH, CDR2 LQKENI. CDR3 length equals 17 residues. Deletions cut 3 bases from V and 1 base from J, with 18 bases between. CDR3 loop: CASSPLITGPGNTEAFF. The CDR3 nucleotides read TGTGCCAGCTCACCTCTTATAACAGGGCCGGGGAACACTGAAGCTTTCTTT.

This chain uses TRBV27 with TRBJ1-2; perhaps TRBD1 as D (6 bases). The V end lost 6 bases, the J end lost 7 bases, and 12 bases lay between the germline ends. This CDR3 is 12 amino acids long. Looked up from germline, CDR1 is MNHEY and CDR2 is SMNVEV (reference sequence). DNA of the CDR3: TGTGCCAGCAGATCAGGGGCCGGTGGCTACACCTTC. As protein: CASRSGAGGYTF.

This clone was found a few times. The chain employs TRBV4-1 and TRBJ2-4, with TRBD1 matching 10 bases. Germline-derived CDR1 and CDR2 are MGHRA and YSYEKL. The CDR3 is 15 amino acids. V dropped 4 bases and J dropped 8; count of bases not matched to a gene: 8. CDR3 bases: TGCGCCAGCAGCCCCCGCTCGGGGACAGGGGACATTCAGTACTTC. It is translated as CASSPRSGTGDIQYF.

The V and J genes are TRBV3-1 (or the pseudogene TRBV3-2) and TRBJ1-2, with a weak D call TRBD1 (6 bases). This CDR3 has 15 residues. V was pared by 7 bases and J by 4 bases, with 19 bases between. The germline gives CDR1 LGHDT, CDR2 YNNKEL (reference sequence). CDR3 in amino acids: CASTVGQGQGYGYTF. Here the CDR3 DNA reads TGTGCCAGCACCGTAGGTCAGGGGCAGGGCTATGGCTACACCTTC.

The V gene is TRBV3-1 (or the pseudogene TRBV3-2), the J gene TRBJ1-4; D gene unclear. V gave up 0 bases and J gave up 0 bases, with 8 bases separating them. Germline lookup yields CDR1 LGHDT and CDR2 YNNKEL (reference sequence). The CDR3 totals 16 residues. CDR3 in DNA: TGTGCCAGCAGCCAAGACTTCTATACAACTAATGAAAAACTGTTTTTT. Amino acids: CASSQDFYTTNEKLFF.

The CDR3 sequence: CASSKDRGNEAFF. CDR3 DNA sequence: TGTGCCAGCAGCAAGGACAGGGGAAATGAAGCTTTCTTT. The chain carries TRBV11-2 and TRBJ1-1, with TRBD1 identical over 9 bases. This CDR3 has 13 residues. J lost 7 bases, V lost 5 bases, and 5 bases had no gene match. Germline V gene data show CDR1 as SGHAT and CDR2 as FQNNGV.

This clone was seen only a few times. The V and J genes are TRBV25-1 and TRBJ2-2, with D perhaps matching TRBD2 (5 bases). The CDR3 contains 16 residues. The germline CDR1 and CDR2 sequences are MGHDK and SYGVNS. V lost 4 bases to trimming and J lost 3 bases, with 15 bases between them. CDR3 nucleotides: TGTGCCAGCAGTGCTGCCCTAGGACTTTACACCGGGGAGCTGTTTTTT. Translated: CASSAALGLYTGELFF.

CDR3 DNA: TGTGCCAGCAGTCGACTATTGACGGGACAGGGGGACCAGCCCCAGCATTTT. It is translated as CASSRLLTGQGDQPQHF. The V gene is TRBV27, the J gene TRBJ1-5; 11 bases map to TRBD1. The CDR3 covers 17 residues. Germline V gene data show CDR1 as MNHEY and CDR2 as SMNVEV (reference sequence). V lost 5 bases, J lost 7 bases, and 13 bases stayed unmatched.

The chain employs TRBV3-1 (or the pseudogene TRBV3-2) and TRBJ1-3; tentative D call: TRBD1 (5 bases). V was pared by 0 bases and J by 0 bases, with 12 bases between. Germline V gene data show CDR1 as LGHDT and CDR2 as YNNKEL (reference sequence). The CDR3 has 17 residues. CDR3 nucleotide sequence: TGTGCCAGCAGCCAAGATCCTGACAGCAGCTCTGGAAACACCATATATTTT. Translated, it gives CASSQDPDSSSGNTIYF.